These T cell receptor beta chains were read from a single sample in a study of T cell changes during pregnancy in multiple sclerosis. Clones were read by immunoSEQ multiplex PCR, and TCRdb kept only the in-frame ones, dropping some. The sample lists tens of thousands of clones; roughly 92% were seen once. Specimen: peripheral blood, collected before pregnancy. The receptors shown here come from a female donor with multiple sclerosis, enrolled in a pregnancy study. The CDR3 runs from the conserved cysteine through the conserved F or W. D genes are given only for firm matches. A row's size may be missing; if present it is once, few, many or a size class.

d_call	clone_size	j_call	v_call	cdr3_nt	cdr3_aa
TRBD2	.	TRBJ2-1	TRBV7-6	TGTGCCAGCAGCTTAAATGTAGCGGGAGGCACCTACAATGAGCAGTTCTTC	CASSLNVAGGTYNEQFF
TRBD2	.	TRBJ2-1	TRBV5-1	TGCGCCAGCGGACTAGCGGGAGGCTCTACAGGTGAGCAGTTCTTC	CASGLAGGSTGEQFF
.	.	TRBJ1-3	TRBV7-6	TGTGCCAGCAGCTCACCCCGGGTGGCTGGAAACACCATATATTTT	CASSSPRVAGNTIYF
.	.	TRBJ2-1	TRBV6-9	TGTGCCACCTACCGATACAATGAGCAGTTCTTC	CATYRYNEQFF
TRBD1	.	TRBJ2-1	TRBV7-9	TGTGCCAGCAGCCCGCAGACAGGGAGAGTCTTC	CASSPQTGRVF
.	.	TRBJ2-7	TRBV11-2	TGTGCCAGTGGCCAGTTCGAGCAGTACTTC	CASGQFEQYF
.	.	TRBJ1-2	TRBV7-9	TGTGCCAGCAGCTTAGATCCGGGGAACTATGGCTACACCTTC	CASSLDPGNYGYTF
.	.	TRBJ2-7	TRBV19	TGTGCCAGTAGTCTCGGGATCGACCTACCCTACGAGCAGTACTTC	CASSLGIDLPYEQYF
TRBD1	.	TRBJ1-2	TRBV29-1	TGCAGCGTTTGGGCAGGGGGCGTTGGCTACACCTTC	CSVWAGGVGYTF
.	.	TRBJ2-7	TRBV6-1	TGTGCCAGCAGTGAATGGAGGGGGGGCGAGCAGTACTTC	CASSEWRGGEQYF
TRBD2	once	TRBJ2-3	TRBV5-4	TGTGCCAGCACCACCAGTAAGCGGGACTCAGATACGCAGTATTTT	CASTTSKRDSDTQYF
.	.	TRBJ2-1	TRBV4-2	TGTGCCAGCAGCCCTCCAGGGGACAATGAGCAGTTCTTC	CASSPPGDNEQFF
TRBD1	.	TRBJ1-2	TRBV9	TGTGCCAGCAGCGTAGCAGAGGGGGCAGACTATGGCTACACCTTC	CASSVAEGADYGYTF
.	once	TRBJ2-3	TRBV5-1	TGCGCCAGCAGCTTGGGGTACGGAGATACGCAGTATTTT	CASSLGYGDTQYF
TRBD1	.	TRBJ2-7	TRBV29-1	TGCAGCGTGTGGACAGGGGGGACCTACGAGCAGTACTTC	CSVWTGGTYEQYF
.	.	TRBJ2-7	TRBV19	TGTGCCAGTAGTGTACGGACTGCGTCCTACGAGCAGTACTTC	CASSVRTASYEQYF
TRBD1	.	TRBJ2-7	TRBV5-1	TGCGCCAGCAGCGGAGGGACAGGGGGAACCTACGAGCAGTACTTC	CASSGGTGGTYEQYF
TRBD2	.	TRBJ2-1	TRBV7-3	TGTGCCAGCAGCTTAAATAGCGGGAGGCCCAATGAGCAGTTCTTC	CASSLNSGRPNEQFF
.	.	TRBJ1-2	TRBV7-9	TGTGCCAGCAGCTCCGACGGTGACAGGAATGGCTACACCTTC	CASSSDGDRNGYTF
.	.	TRBJ2-7	TRBV28	TGTGCCAGCAGCCCAGGGTTTTACGAGCAGTACTTC	CASSPGFYEQYF
.	once	TRBJ2-2	TRBV7-9	TGTGCCAGCAGCCAAAAAGGAGGACCAAACACCGGGGAGCTGTTTTTT	CASSQKGGPNTGELFF
TRBD2	.	TRBJ2-3	TRBV5-8	TGTGCCAGCAGCTTCGTACAGCGGGACACAGATACGCAGTATTTT	CASSFVQRDTDTQYF
.	once	TRBJ1-1	TRBV2	TGTGCCAGCAGTGAATGGAGGAACACTGAAGCTTTCTTT	CASSEWRNTEAFF
.	.	TRBJ2-7	TRBV7-2	TGTGCCAGCAGCTTACAGGGGGGATACTACGAGCAGTACTTC	CASSLQGGYYEQYF
TRBD2	.	TRBJ2-5	TRBV25-1	TGTGCCAGCAGCGACGGACTAGCGGGAGGGCAAGAGACCCAGTACTTC	CASSDGLAGGQETQYF
TRBD2	.	TRBJ2-1	TRBV6-5	TGTGCCAGCAGTCCCCGACTAGCGGGATGGAATGAGCAGTTCTTC	CASSPRLAGWNEQFF
.	.	TRBJ1-3	TRBV27	TGTGCCAGCAGTTTAAGTGTACGTTCGGGCTCTGGAAACACCATATATTTT	CASSLSVRSGSGNTIYF
.	once	TRBJ2-1	TRBV4-1	TGCGCCAGCAGCCAAGAGGCCAGGAACGATGAGCAGTTCTTC	CASSQEARNDEQFF
.	.	TRBJ2-1	TRBV5-1	TGCGCCAGCAGCTCACTTCCCGGGACATCAGGCAACAATGAGCAGTTCTTC	CASSSLPGTSGNNEQFF
.	.	TRBJ2-1	TRBV7-2	TGTGCCAGCAGCTTAGACGTCGGGAGCCGGGCGAACAATGAGCAGTTCTTC	CASSLDVGSRANNEQFF
TRBD2	.	TRBJ2-3	TRBV13	TGTGCCAGCAGCTCCCTAGCGGCTAGCACAGATACGCAGTATTTT	CASSSLAASTDTQYF
.	.	TRBJ2-1	TRBV18	TGTGCCAGCTCAGTAGAGGCCCACAATGAGCAGTTCTTC	CASSVEAHNEQFF
TRBD2	.	TRBJ2-5	TRBV18	TGTGCCAGCTCACCATCAGGAGTGGGAGGGAGGACAGAGACCCAGTACTTC	CASSPSGVGGRTETQYF
.	.	TRBJ1-1	TRBV28	TGTGCCAGCAGCCCACCCGCGGGGACCACTGAAGCTTTCTTT	CASSPPAGTTEAFF
TRBD1	.	TRBJ1-2	TRBV7-9	TGTGCCAGCAGTCGGGTCTTGGGGGACAGGGGGAACTATGGCTACACCTTC	CASSRVLGDRGNYGYTF
TRBD1	once	TRBJ2-7	TRBV5-8	TGTGCCAGCAGTTTCAGGGGGCCAATCTACGAGCAGTACTTC	CASSFRGPIYEQYF
TRBD2	.	TRBJ2-1	TRBV15	TGTGCCACCAGCAGAGATAGACTAGCGGCCTACAATGAGCAGTTCTTC	CATSRDRLAAYNEQFF
TRBD2	.	TRBJ2-5	TRBV7-3	TGTGCCAGCCGACGGGAGGGGCAAGAGACCCAGTACTTC	CASRREGQETQYF
.	.	TRBJ2-7	TRBV12-5	TGTGCTAGTGGTTTGGTACCGGACAGCTACGAGCAGTACTTC	CASGLVPDSYEQYF
TRBD1	.	TRBJ2-7	TRBV28	TGTGCCAGCAAGGGGGAGCGAGGGGGCAAGACCTACGAGCAGTACTTC	CASKGERGGKTYEQYF
TRBD1	.	TRBJ1-2	TRBV28	TGTGCCAGCAGTCCGGGACAGCCGAACTATGGCTACACCTTC	CASSPGQPNYGYTF